Below, 18 T cell receptor beta chains from the same sample are listed, as sequenced in a study of control samples from healthy donors and cancer patients. The table came from immunoSEQ multiplex PCR; TCRdb's copy has only in-frame clones and leaves some out. The table lists some 120,000 clones, more than 85% of them singletons, with roughly 2.5% in the top ten. Sequenced sample: blood. Receptors were obtained from a man aged 25 to 40 in good health.

The J gene is TRBJ2-3, the V gene TRBV18; tentative D call: TRBD1 (7 bases). Trimming stripped 1 base from V and 5 bases from J, with 22 bases between. Looked up from germline, CDR1 is KGHSH and CDR2 is LQKENI. This CDR3 is built from 18 residues. The DNA of the CDR3 is TGTGCCAGCTCACCACGAGCCCTCAGGAGGGGGCAGGAAGATACGCAGTATTTT. It codes for CASSPRALRRGQEDTQYF.

The chain recombines TRBV6-5 with TRBJ1-5; 10 nucleotides align to TRBD1. Germline V gene data show CDR1 as MNHEY and CDR2 as SVGAGI. The CDR3 is 14 amino acids. Trimming at V came to 7 bases and at J to 7 bases, leaving 7 bases not matched to a gene. Written as DNA, the CDR3 is TGTGCCAGCACCACAGGACAGGGGGGGCAGCCCCAGCATTTT. Protein: CASTTGQGGQPQHF.

Only one count was recorded for this clone. V is TRBV30 and J is TRBJ1-2; 7 nucleotides match TRBD1. The V gene end was trimmed by 1 base and the J gene end by 8 bases; junction bases not matched to a gene: 7. CDR1 is GTSNPN and CDR2 is SVGIG in the germline V gene (reference sequence). The CDR3 is 13 residues long. The CDR3 bases are TGTGCCTGGAGTGACAGGGGCGCCGGGGGCTACACCTTC. It codes for CAWSDRGAGGYTF.

The rearrangement joins TRBV19 to TRBJ1-4, with D possibly matching TRBD1 (5 bases). The germline V and J ends were trimmed by 7 bases and 0 bases, with 24 bases remaining between them. The length of the CDR3 is 19 residues. From germline, CDR1 is LNHDA and CDR2 SQIVND (reference sequence). The CDR3 region is CASKGTYGATVATNEKLFF. CDR3 bases: TGTGCCAGTAAGGGCACTTACGGGGCGACGGTTGCAACTAATGAAAAACTGTTTTTT. The full variable domain, its missing parts supplied by reference TRBV19 and TRBJ1-4, is DGGITQSPKYLFRKEGQNVTLSCEQNLNHDAMYWYRQDPGQGLRLIYYSQIVNDFQKGDIAEGYSVSREKKESFPLTVTSAQKNPTAFYLCASKGTYGATVATNEKLFFGSGTQLSVL.

The gene calls are TRBV12-5 and TRBJ2-1, with 10 bases matching TRBD2. CDR3 size: 15 residues. Per germline, CDR1 LGHNT and CDR2 FRNRAP. V gave up 6 bases and J gave up 5 bases; unmatched junction bases: 7. As DNA, the CDR3 is TGTGCTAGTGGATCAAGCGGGGGGGCAAACAATGAGCAGTTCTTC. It specifies CASGSSGGANNEQFF.

V gene TRBV19 combines with J gene TRBJ1-2, with no clear D. The CDR3 has 12 amino acids. Trimming shortened V by 3 bases and J by 5 bases, and 7 bases separated the two germline ends. The germline V gene encodes CDR1 LNHDA and CDR2 SQIVND (reference sequence). The CDR3 reads CASSIEDYGYTF. CDR3 nucleotides: TGTGCCAGTAGTATTGAGGATTATGGCTACACCTTC.

V is TRBV7-9 and J is TRBJ1-4; 7 bases are shared with TRBD1. This CDR3 comprises 17 residues. Germline CDR1 is SEHNR and CDR2 is FQNEAQ (reference sequence). With V trimmed by 0 bases and J by 6 bases, 10 bases remained unmatched. DNA for the CDR3: TGTGCCAGCAGCTTAGCCCTTCCGGGACAGTGGGATGAAAAACTGTTTTTT. This encodes CASSLALPGQWDEKLFF.

The V and J genes are TRBV6-6 and TRBJ2-6, with a tentative D call TRBD2 (6 bases). With 5 bases removed from V and 3 bases from J, the gap between germline ends came to 17 bases. The CDR3 runs 17 residues. Per germline, CDR1 MNHNY and CDR2 SVGAGI (reference sequence). Here the CDR3 reads CASSPDGGSVGANVLTF. CDR3 DNA: TGTGCCAGCAGTCCAGACGGGGGATCAGTTGGGGCCAACGTCCTGACTTTC.

This chain uses TRBV7-2 with TRBJ2-3, with 9 bases fitting TRBD2. V shed 3 bases and J 2 bases; nucleotides not matched to a gene: 6. The V gene's germline CDR1 is SGHTA and CDR2 FQGNSA. The CDR3 extends over 16 amino acids. This CDR3 reads CASSFPSGELTDTQYF. CDR3 sequence (DNA): TGTGCCAGCAGCTTCCCTAGCGGGGAACTCACAGATACGCAGTATTTT.

The V and J genes are TRBV7-9 and TRBJ1-4; D not certain. Trimming shortened V by 4 bases and J by 10 bases, and 10 bases separated the two germline ends. This CDR3 has 12 residues. Germline V lookup: CDR1 SEHNR, CDR2 FQNEAQ (reference sequence). CDR3 protein: CASSSGRGKLFF. The CDR3 region has the DNA TGTGCCAGCAGCTCTGGACGTGGAAAACTGTTTTTT.

This chain uses TRBV6-5 with TRBJ2-3; no reliable D call. Germline CDR1 reads MNHEY; CDR2 reads SVGAGI. The germline V and J ends were trimmed by 4 bases and 7 bases, with 9 bases remaining between them. The CDR3 sequence is 12 residues long. The CDR3 nucleotides are TGTGCCAGCAGTTCCGGTCCGTATACGCAGTATTTT. Its translation is CASSSGPYTQYF.

The chain has TRBV27 and TRBJ2-1; D remains ambiguous. Trimming left V 11 bases short and J 4 bases short, with 18 bases between. Per the germline V gene, CDR1 is MNHEY and CDR2 is SMNVEV (reference sequence). The CDR3 spans 14 residues. The CDR3 DNA is TGTGCCTCTTCACTCACCACAGCATACAATGAGCAGTTCTTC. This translates into CASSLTTAYNEQFF.

J is TRBJ2-3 and V is TRBV4-1; TRBD2 is a possible D gene (7 bases). The CDR3 contains 18 residues. V was clipped by 2 bases and J by 8 bases, with 26 bases between them. Germline V lookup: CDR1 MGHRA, CDR2 YSYEKL. The CDR3 loop reads CASSQKGGGGLPSTTQYF. In DNA, the CDR3 is TGCGCCAGCAGCCAAAAGGGGGGCGGGGGCCTCCCTTCCACTACGCAGTATTTT.

This clone has a single count. The chain links TRBV6-5 to TRBJ1-1; D is uncertain. V lost 2 bases and J lost 2, with 6 bases in between. CDR3 length: 13 residues. Germline V gives CDR1 MNHEY, CDR2 SVGAGI. The CDR3 loop reads CASSYRINTEAFF. The DNA of the CDR3 is TGTGCCAGCAGTTACCGGATAAACACTGAAGCTTTCTTT.

The CDR3 sequence is CASSLSTGVGNTIYF. CDR3 DNA sequence: TGTGCCAGCTCACTTTCGACAGGGGTCGGAAACACCATATATTTT. This chain joins TRBV18 and TRBJ1-3, with 8 bases lining up with TRBD1. V lost 4 bases and J lost 4; bases outside the gene matches: 6. This CDR3 contains 15 residues. Germline-derived CDR1 and CDR2 are KGHSH and LQKENI.

The chain is built from TRBV19 and TRBJ2-7; possible D gene TRBD1, 6 bases. V was trimmed by 5 bases and J by 6 bases, leaving 14 bases between them. Germline V gives CDR1 LNHDA, CDR2 SQIVND (reference sequence). The CDR3 has 13 residues. CDR3 sequence: CASSSKKGGEQYV. As DNA, the CDR3 is TGTGCCAGTAGTTCTAAGAAAGGGGGCGAGCAGTACGTC.

The J gene is TRBJ2-3, the V gene TRBV5-5; D may match TRBD1 or TRBD2 (6 bases each). This CDR3 is built from 14 residues. The V end lost 4 bases, the J end lost 4 bases, and 13 bases lay between the germline ends. Germline-derived CDR1 and CDR2 are SGHKS and YYEKEE (reference sequence). The CDR3 DNA is TGTGCCAGCAGCCTAAGGGGGGCACCAGATACGCAGTATTTT. Translated: CASSLRGAPDTQYF.

The genes are TRBV7-6 and TRBJ1-3; 7 positions match TRBD1. The junction had 4 bases not matched to a gene; V was cut back by 1 base and J by 4 bases. The CDR3 loop spans 15 amino acids. Germline CDR1 is SGHVS and CDR2 is FNYEAQ. Here the CDR3 reads CASSLVGGRGNTIYF. CDR3 coding DNA: TGTGCCAGCAGCTTAGTAGGGGGCCGCGGAAACACCATATATTTT. The entire variable domain, with the rest obtained from reference TRBV7-6 and TRBJ1-3, is as follows: GAGVSQSPRYKVTKRGQDVALRCDPISGHVSLYWYRQALGQGPEFLTYFNYEAQQDKSGLPNDRFSAERPEGSISTLTIQRTEQRDSAMYRCASSLVGGRGNTIYFGEGSWLTVV.